Listed below are T cell receptor beta chains from one sample, sequenced in a study of shared clonotypes between healthy human individuals. Libraries were prepared by immunoSEQ multiplex PCR; TCRdb keeps only in-frame clonotypes and omits some of them. The sample has around 720,000 clones, around three quarters seen once. Sequenced input: memory CD4+ T cells sorted from blood. Every receptor here comes from a woman aged 25 to 39 in good health. Both conserved end residues are part of each CDR3. D genes are given only for firm matches. Size is omitted from some rows. Given values are once, few, many or a class for expanded clones.

j_call,d_call,v_call,clone_size,cdr3_aa,cdr3_nt
TRBJ1-4,TRBD1,TRBV25-1,many,CASAGTGVVGEKLFF,TGTGCCAGCGCCGGGACAGGAGTTGTAGGAGAAAAACTGTTTTTT
TRBJ2-7,.,TRBV7-2,.,CASSIDREQYF,TGTGCCAGCAGCATCGACAGAGAGCAGTACTTC
TRBJ2-7,TRBD2,TRBV19,once,CATTTSGRNEQYF,TGTGCCACCACGACTAGCGGGAGGAACGAGCAGTACTTC
TRBJ2-7,.,TRBV9,.,CASSVGDFGRESSYEQYF,TGTGCCAGCAGCGTAGGTGATTTTGGTCGGGAGAGCTCCTACGAGCAGTACTTC
TRBJ1-4,.,TRBV7-7,.,CAVDATNEKLFF,TGTGCCGTAGACGCAACTAATGAAAAACTGTTTTTT
TRBJ2-5,.,TRBV10-3,.,CAISDYVETQYF,TGTGCCATCAGTGACTACGTGGAGACCCAGTACTTC
TRBJ1-3,.,TRBV7-2,.,CASSLSSQGNTIYF,TGTGCCAGCAGCCTCTCAAGCCAAGGAAACACCATATATTTT
TRBJ2-7,.,TRBV19,.,CASSNIGGRYEQYF,TGTGCCAGTAGTAATATCGGGGGGCGATACGAGCAGTACTTC
TRBJ2-2,.,TRBV5-5,many,CASSSGPTSNTGELFF,TGTGCCAGCAGCTCTGGGCCGACTTCCAACACCGGGGAGCTGTTTTTT
TRBJ1-5,TRBD1,TRBV15,.,CATSSQTGIYSQPQHF,TGTGCCACCAGCAGTCAGACAGGGATTTACAGTCAGCCCCAGCATTTT
TRBJ2-7,TRBD1,TRBV6-5,once,CASSKTGVPGEQYF,TGTGCCAGCAGTAAAACAGGGGTCCCGGGGGAGCAGTACTTC